The 18 T cell receptor beta chains listed next were all sequenced from one sample in a study of T cell responses to AZD1222 COVID-19 vaccine. The table came from immunoSEQ multiplex PCR; TCRdb's copy has only in-frame clones and leaves some out. The sample carries about 85,000 clones, about 86% recorded once. This material consisted of peripheral blood, taken on day 0 of AZD1222 vaccination. Source of these receptors: an adult in good health.

The rearrangement uses TRBV27 and TRBJ2-7; TRBD1 matches at 7 bases. This CDR3 spans 13 amino acids. J lost 5 bases, V lost 8 bases, and 9 bases had no gene match. Germline-derived CDR1 and CDR2 are MNHEY and SMNVEV (reference sequence). In DNA, the CDR3 is TGTGCCAGCCGACAGGGCATATTCGACGAGCAGTACTTC. Translated, it gives CASRQGIFDEQYF.

This chain links TRBV27 with TRBJ2-1, with TRBD1 matching over 9 bases. This CDR3 region has 16 residues. CDR1 is MNHEY, CDR2 SMNVEV, per germline (reference sequence). The ends lost 0 bases at V and 3 bases at J; junction bases unmatched: 3. The CDR3 loop reads CASSLSWDRVYNEQFF. CDR3 DNA sequence: TGTGCCAGCAGTTTATCGTGGGACAGGGTCTACAATGAGCAGTTCTTC.

V is TRBV19 and J is TRBJ1-5; maybe TRBD1 (5 bases). The V and J ends lost 3 bases and 6 bases respectively, with 18 bases between them. The CDR3 loop spans 16 amino acids. CDR1 LNHDA and CDR2 SQIVND come from the germline V gene (reference sequence). CDR3 residues: CASSISTALATQPQHF. The CDR3 region has the DNA TGTGCCAGTAGTATTTCGACAGCCCTAGCAACTCAGCCCCAGCATTTT.

This chain joins TRBV11-3 and TRBJ2-3, with 12 bases aligning to TRBD2. The CDR3 extends over 16 amino acids. V shed 1 base, J shed 5 bases, and the junction held 4 bases outside the gene matches. Germline V CDR1 and CDR2: SGHNT, YENEEA. As DNA, the CDR3 is TGTGCCAGCAGCTTAGGGCTAGCGGGAGGGGAAGATACGCAGTATTTT. It codes for CASSLGLAGGEDTQYF.

This chain connects TRBV15 to TRBJ2-7; D is unresolved. The germline V and J ends were trimmed by 0 bases and 7 bases, with 19 bases remaining between them. Germline CDR1 and CDR2: LNHNV and YYDKDF (reference sequence). The CDR3 is made up of 16 amino acids. CDR3 in amino acids: CATSRDYVGTLREQYF. In DNA, the CDR3 is TGTGCCACCAGCAGAGATTACGTCGGCACCCTTCGGGAGCAGTACTTC.

This rearrangement joins TRBV2 to TRBJ1-5; D is ambiguous. Germline V gene sequence: CDR1 SNHLY, CDR2 FYNNEI. The CDR3 extends over 15 amino acids. V was trimmed by 1 base and J by 4 bases, leaving 11 bases between them. The CDR3 coding sequence is TGTGCCAGCAGTGAAGGCACAGCATTTAATCAGCCCCAGCATTTT. Its protein is CASSEGTAFNQPQHF.

This clone occurred once. CDR3 sequence reads: CAWSVPPSSNQPQHF. In DNA form, the CDR3 reads TGTGCCTGGAGTGTACCCCCCTCCAGCAATCAGCCCCAGCATTTT. V gene TRBV30 combines with J gene TRBJ1-5, with D unclear. Germline V gene sequence: CDR1 GTSNPN, CDR2 SVGIG (reference sequence). The V end was cut by 0 bases, the J end by 1 base, with 10 bases between. The CDR3 spans 15 residues.

The chain joins TRBV19 to TRBJ2-2; either TRBD1 or TRBD2 may supply D (5 bases each). From germline, CDR1 is LNHDA and CDR2 SQIVND (reference sequence). Trimming removed 7 bases at V and 2 bases at J, with 8 bases between. The CDR3 runs to 13 residues. The CDR3 coding sequence is TGTGCCAGTACCGGGACCAACACCGGGGAGCTGTTTTTT. Amino acid sequence: CASTGTNTGELFF. The whole variable domain, remainder taken from reference TRBV19 and TRBJ2-2, is DGGITQSPKYLFRKEGQNVTLSCEQNLNHDAMYWYRQDPGQGLRLIYYSQIVNDFQKGDIAEGYSVSREKKESFPLTVTSAQKNPTAFYLCASTGTNTGELFFGEGSRLTVL.

V is TRBV23-1 and J is TRBJ2-7, with TRBD1 matching over 8 bases. TRBV23-1 is marked as an open reading frame, function uncertain. V lost 4 bases, J lost 5 bases, and 7 bases stayed unmatched. CDR3 length: 14 residues. This chain's CDR3 is CASSPRTGTDEQYF. In nucleotides, the CDR3 is TGCGCCAGCAGTCCTCGGACAGGGACAGACGAGCAGTACTTC.

This chain uses TRBV28 with TRBJ1-2; no clear D. The CDR3 consists of 13 residues. Germline values: CDR1 MDHEN, CDR2 SYDVKM. V lost 4 bases to trimming and J lost 8 bases, with 14 bases between them. CDR3 in amino acids: CASSSLLPRGYTF. In DNA form, the CDR3 reads TGTGCCAGCAGTTCCCTCCTCCCGAGGGGCTACACCTTC.

This rearrangement joins TRBV9 to TRBJ2-1, with 14 bases matching TRBD2. CDR3 length: 16 residues. Germline CDR1 reads SGDLS; CDR2 reads YYNGEE. Trimming took 7 bases from V and 9 from J; bases not matched to a gene: 12. CDR3 coding DNA: TGTGCCAGCTCCCTGACTAGCGGGGGGGCCTGGGGTGAGCAGTTCTTC. Its protein product is CASSLTSGGAWGEQFF.

The rearrangement joins TRBV3-1 (or the pseudogene TRBV3-2) to TRBJ2-1, with 7 bases lining up with TRBD1. Germline V CDR1 and CDR2: LGHDT, YNNKEL (reference sequence). The J segment lost 6 bases and the V segment lost 2 bases, leaving 10 bases of the junction unmatched. The CDR3 runs to 16 residues. Here the CDR3 DNA reads TGTGCCAGCAGCCAATCCAGGGGGACGTATAGCAATGAGCAGTTCTTC. It specifies CASSQSRGTYSNEQFF.

In its sample, this clone was seen once. The chain couples TRBV7-9 to TRBJ2-2; D is unresolved. Germline loops: CDR1 SEHNR, CDR2 FQNEAQ (reference sequence). This CDR3 is 14 amino acids long. V lost 5 bases to trimming and J lost 3 bases, with 10 bases between them. The CDR3 loop is CASSQPTYTGELFF. Written as DNA, the CDR3 is TGTGCCAGCAGCCAACCGACATACACCGGGGAGCTGTTTTTT.

V is TRBV7-9 and J is TRBJ2-7; D is uncertain. CDR3 length: 11 residues. Germline V gene sequence: CDR1 SEHNR, CDR2 FQNEAQ (reference sequence). The V and J ends lost 8 bases and 5 bases respectively, with 10 bases between them. The CDR3 bases are TGTGCCAGCGGAGTGCGTAACGAGCAGTACTTC. Amino acids: CASGVRNEQYF.

The chain has TRBV19 and TRBJ2-1; 7 bases agree with TRBD1. The V gene end was trimmed by 3 bases and the J gene end by 2 bases; junction bases not matched to a gene: 4. The CDR3 runs to 15 residues. In germline, CDR1 is LNHDA, CDR2 SQIVND (reference sequence). The CDR3 DNA reads as TGTGCCAGTAGTATTTCGGGACAGACCTACAATGAGCAGTTCTTC. This gives the protein CASSISGQTYNEQFF.

J is TRBJ2-3 and V is TRBV15; possibly TRBD2 for D (5 bases). CDR1 and CDR2 (germline): LNHNV, YYDKDF (reference sequence). V gave up 2 bases and J gave up 0 bases, with 9 bases separating them. CDR3 size: 15 residues. The CDR3 DNA follows: TGTGCCACCAGCAGACTAGCTGAGAGCACAGATACGCAGTATTTT. Its protein product is CATSRLAESTDTQYF. Drawing the rest from reference TRBV15 and TRBJ2-3, the complete variable domain is DAMVIQNPRYQVTQFGKPVTLSCSQTLNHNVMYWYQQKSSQAPKLLFHYYDKDFNNEADTPDNFQSRRPNTSFCFLDIRSPGLGDTAMYLCATSRLAESTDTQYFGPGTRLTVL.

The rearrangement links TRBV9 to TRBJ2-1; TRBD2 aligns across 8 bases. The CDR3 contains 16 residues. V lost 0 bases, J lost 4 bases, and 6 bases stayed unmatched. Germline V gene sequence: CDR1 SGDLS, CDR2 YYNGEE. The CDR3 loop is CASSVAPSGGYNEQFF. DNA for the CDR3: TGTGCCAGCAGCGTAGCTCCCAGCGGGGGATACAATGAGCAGTTCTTC.

This rearrangement joins TRBV7-2 to TRBJ2-7; D unresolved. CDR1 and CDR2 from the germline V gene are SGHTA and FQGNSA. Between the trimmed V and J ends, which lost 1 base and 2 bases, there was a span of 12 bases. The CDR3 sequence is 15 residues long. CDR3 region: CASSLEVGRPYEQYF. CDR3 in DNA: TGTGCCAGCAGCTTAGAAGTAGGCAGGCCCTACGAGCAGTACTTC.